Detailed here is one T cell receptor beta chain. Its specificity is not known. This CDR3 has 16 residues. This entry is derived from a study of identical twins. Notes on the study in general: Zero-insertion analyses might be partly confounded by invariant T cells like MAIT and iNKT. Out-of-frame alpha sequences that twins shared showed excess low generation probability.

TCRdb itself ran the 5' RACE reads through MiXCR, one entry per CDR3 protein. This sample yields roughly 470,000 distinct CDR3 sequences, of which roughly 13% are seen a single time; more than 0.8% belongs to the top ten. These records were also assigned to another study, of yellow fever vaccine responses in identical twins.

The V and J genes are TRBV21-1 and TRBJ2-1; the table gives TRBD1 as D, unverified against the DNA. TRBV21-1 counts as a pseudogene. The TCR originated in a woman between 18 and 29 years old in good health. What was sequenced was CD4+ T cells sorted from blood. Here the CDR3 reads CARIRGPRSPYNEQFF. CDR3 nucleotides: TGTGCCAGGATCAGGGGTCCTAGATCTCCATACAATGAGCAGTTCTTC.